The 32 T cell receptor beta chains listed next were all sequenced from one sample in a study of cytomegalovirus exposure and HLA in healthy donors. In the PCR, 60 Vbeta and 13 Jbeta primers were used. TCRdb keeps only in-frame clones here, not all; method: immunoSEQ multiplex PCR. The table has fewer than 200,000 clones, roughly 81% seen once. The sample taken for sequencing was PBMCs. The receptors were gathered from a woman aged 45-65 years in good health and CMV-seronegative.

V gene TRBV4-1 combines with J gene TRBJ1-1, with 9 positions matching TRBD1. After removal of 3 bases from V and 0 bases from J, the junction contained 5 bases not matched to a gene. The CDR3 consists of 16 residues. Germline lookup yields CDR1 MGHRA and CDR2 YSYEKL. The CDR3 coding sequence is TGCGCCAGCAGCCAGTGGACAGGGGAGATGAACACTGAAGCTTTCTTT. This sequence encodes CASSQWTGEMNTEAFF.

The J gene is TRBJ1-2, the V gene TRBV14, with D unclear. The CDR3 is 13 residues long. Germline V CDR1 and CDR2: SGHDN, FVKESK. V was shortened by 4 bases and J by 1 base, with 7 bases between the two germline ends. Written as DNA, the CDR3 is TGTGCCAGCAGCCCGGGAGTTAACTATGGCTACACCTTC. It codes for CASSPGVNYGYTF. The full variable domain, in which reference TRBV14 and TRBJ1-2 provide the parts outside the CDR3, is EAGVTQFPSHSVIEKGQTVTLRCDPISGHDNLYWYRRVMGKEIKFLLHFVKESKQDESGMPNNRFLAERTGGTYSTLKVQPAELEDSGVYFCASSPGVNYGYTFGSGTRLTVV.

The chain links TRBV4-1 to TRBJ1-4; 8 bases fit TRBD1. The CDR3 loop spans 16 amino acids. V shed 4 bases, J shed 7 bases, and the junction held 11 bases outside the gene matches. Per the germline V gene, CDR1 is MGHRA and CDR2 is YSYEKL. The CDR3 is CASSLGQGDSTEKLFF. The CDR3 nucleotides are TGCGCCAGCAGCCTCGGACAGGGCGATTCTACTGAAAAACTGTTTTTT.

This clone has only one observation. The rearrangement uses TRBV7-9 and TRBJ1-2; 10 bases are shared with TRBD1. Germline lookup yields CDR1 SEHNR and CDR2 FQNEAQ (reference sequence). Losses at the gene ends were 4 bases for V and 8 bases for J; bases not matched to a gene: 7. The CDR3 loop spans 14 amino acids. CDR3 region: CASSSGTGAGGYTF. The CDR3 region has the DNA TGTGCCAGCAGCTCGGGGACAGGGGCCGGCGGCTACACCTTC.

This clone was picked up a small number of times. This rearrangement joins TRBV5-1 to TRBJ2-1; TRBD2 agrees at 14 bases. V trimming: 6 bases; J trimming: 9 bases; junction bases outside the gene matches: 5. The CDR3 runs to 14 residues. Germline CDR1 reads SGHRS; CDR2 reads YFSETQ. The CDR3 region is CASKEGLAGVEQFF. CDR3 nucleotide sequence: TGCGCCAGCAAGGAGGGACTAGCGGGAGTTGAGCAGTTCTTC.

The V gene is TRBV5-6, the J gene TRBJ1-2, with TRBD1 matching 9 bases. The V and J ends lost 4 bases and 4 bases, in that order; junction bases with no gene match: 5. Germline CDR1 SGHDT, CDR2 YYEEEE. This CDR3 contains 14 residues. The CDR3 here is CASSGGQGTYGYTF. The CDR3 DNA is TGTGCCAGCAGCGGGGGACAGGGTACCTATGGCTACACCTTC.

J is TRBJ2-5 and V is TRBV2; 8 nucleotides line up with TRBD2. The CDR3 is made up of 15 amino acids. Trimming took 3 bases from V and 4 from J; bases not matched to a gene: 7. In germline, CDR1 is SNHLY, CDR2 FYNNEI. CDR3 loop: CASSDPAGARETQYF. The CDR3 DNA follows: TGTGCCAGCAGTGACCCAGCGGGAGCTAGAGAGACCCAGTACTTC.

CDR3 nucleotide sequence: TGCGCCAGCAGCTTGTGGACAGGGAGCGACCAGCCCCAGCATTTT. Translated, it gives CASSLWTGSDQPQHF. V is TRBV5-1 and J is TRBJ1-5; 8 bases are a match to TRBD1. The CDR3 has 15 residues. In germline, CDR1 is SGHRS, CDR2 YFSETQ. Trimming at V came to 1 base and at J to 7 bases, leaving 7 bases not matched to a gene.

The chain couples TRBV5-1 to TRBJ2-1; possible D gene TRBD1, 5 bases. CDR1 and CDR2 (germline): SGHRS, YFSETQ. The V end was cut by 4 bases, the J end by 0 bases, with 11 bases between. This CDR3 has 15 residues. CDR3 loop: CASSADRPSYNEQFF. The CDR3 bases are TGCGCCAGCAGCGCCGACAGACCCTCCTACAATGAGCAGTTCTTC.

The CDR3 region has the DNA TGCGCCAGCAGCCAAGCTCGGGAGGCCGAGACCCAGTACTTC. The encoded protein is CASSQAREAETQYF. This chain joins TRBV4-1 and TRBJ2-5; TRBD2 aligns across 7 bases. The V and J ends lost 1 base and 5 bases, in that order; junction bases with no gene match: 4. Per germline, CDR1 MGHRA and CDR2 YSYEKL. This CDR3 has 14 amino acids.

This chain's CDR3 is CASSPSAGGGTEAFF. The CDR3 coding sequence is TGTGCCAGCAGCCCTTCGGCCGGGGGGGGCACTGAAGCTTTCTTT. The rearrangement joins TRBV7-6 to TRBJ1-1, with D possibly TRBD1 on 5 matching bases. Trimming removed 5 bases from V and 4 bases from J, with 17 bases in between. The CDR3 runs to 15 residues. Per the germline V gene, CDR1 is SGHVS and CDR2 is FNYEAQ.

This clone was counted only a few times. The chain has TRBV6-5 and TRBJ1-1; D call uncertain. The CDR3 has 13 residues. Trimming pared 2 bases from V and 3 bases from J, leaving 7 bases between. The germline gives CDR1 MNHEY, CDR2 SVGAGI. The CDR3 region is CASSYGLHTEAFF. Written as DNA, the CDR3 is TGTGCCAGCAGTTACGGCCTCCACACTGAAGCTTTCTTT.

The J gene is TRBJ2-7, the V gene TRBV5-1, with TRBD2 identical over 7 bases. The CDR3 consists of 15 residues. Losses at the gene ends were 0 bases for V and 5 bases for J; bases not matched to a gene: 8. The germline V gene has CDR1 SGHRS and CDR2 YFSETQ. This chain's CDR3 is CASSLADRGVDEQYF. Written as DNA, the CDR3 is TGCGCCAGCAGCTTGGCCGACCGGGGGGTTGACGAGCAGTACTTC. The whole variable domain, remainder taken from reference TRBV5-1 and TRBJ2-7, is KAGVTQTPRYLIKTRGQQVTLSCSPISGHRSVSWYQQTPGQGLQFLFEYFSETQRNKGNFPGRFSGRQFSNSRSEMNVSTLELGDSALYLCASSLADRGVDEQYFGPGTRLTVT.

This chain connects TRBV2 to TRBJ1-4; 7 bases map to TRBD1. The CDR3 extends over 14 amino acids. V shed 4 bases, J shed 5 bases, and the junction held 4 bases outside the gene matches. The V gene's germline CDR1 is SNHLY and CDR2 FYNNEI. As DNA, the CDR3 is TGTGCCAGCAGTGGGGGACAGCAGAATGAAAAACTGTTTTTT. This codes for CASSGGQQNEKLFF.

The gene calls are TRBV11-2 and TRBJ2-5, with D possibly being TRBD2 (6 bases). The CDR3 totals 13 residues. Trimming removed 1 base at V and 6 bases at J, with 9 bases between. Germline V gene data show CDR1 as SGHAT and CDR2 as FQNNGV. CDR3 protein: CASSLAGGKTQYF. The DNA of the CDR3 is TGTGCCAGCAGCTTAGCTGGAGGGAAGACCCAGTACTTC.

This clone was picked up one time. The J gene is TRBJ2-2, the V gene TRBV14; tentative D call: TRBD2 (6 bases). Germline V gives CDR1 SGHDN, CDR2 FVKESK. There are 15 residues in the CDR3. The germline V and J ends were trimmed by 6 bases and 6 bases, with 17 bases remaining between them. DNA of the CDR3: TGTGCCAGCAGTGTACTAGCACCTCTTCCCGGGGAGCTGTTTTTT. It encodes CASSVLAPLPGELFF.

The chain uses TRBV27 and TRBJ1-2; 8 nucleotides match TRBD1. The CDR3 is 17 amino acids. Trimming removed 6 bases from V and 6 bases from J; junction bases left unmatched: 18. CDR1 is MNHEY, CDR2 SMNVEV, per germline (reference sequence). The CDR3 DNA reads as TGTGCCAGCAGACCGACAGGGGCCGGCTCCATTCTCCATGGCTACACCTTC. This gives the protein CASRPTGAGSILHGYTF.

This clone was seen a handful of times. The rearrangement uses TRBV6-5 and TRBJ2-7, with 9 bases fitting TRBD2. Germline V CDR1 and CDR2: MNHEY, SVGAGI. V gave up 0 bases and J gave up 5 bases; unmatched junction bases: 2. This CDR3 spans 14 amino acids. CDR3 residues: CASSYSREGHEQYF. CDR3 nucleotides: TGTGCCAGCAGTTACTCGCGGGAGGGCCACGAGCAGTACTTC.

The chain links TRBV4-1 to TRBJ2-7; 7 nucleotides match TRBD1. Germline V lookup: CDR1 MGHRA, CDR2 YSYEKL. The CDR3 is made up of 14 amino acids. With 4 bases clipped from V and 1 base from J, the junction kept 4 bases outside the gene matches. The CDR3, as DNA: TGCGCCAGCAGCCCCTGGGACAGATCCTACGAGCAGTACTTC. This sequence encodes CASSPWDRSYEQYF.

The sample holds many counts of this clone. The chain joins TRBV6-6 to TRBJ2-2, with D unresolved. Germline CDR1 is MNHNY and CDR2 is SVGAGI (reference sequence). CDR3 length: 15 amino acids. Deletions cut 7 bases from V and 0 bases from J, with 12 bases between. CDR3 nucleotide sequence: TGTGCCAGCAATTCGGCGGTTGCGAACACCGGGGAGCTGTTTTTT. The encoded protein is CASNSAVANTGELFF.

The genes are TRBV4-1 and TRBJ2-3; tentative D call: TRBD1 (6 bases). With 1 base removed from V and 10 bases from J, the gap between germline ends came to 27 bases. The CDR3 spans 18 residues. The germline V gene encodes CDR1 MGHRA and CDR2 YSYEKL. CDR3 protein: CASSQGGNRVGSMSAQYF. The DNA for the CDR3 is TGCGCCAGCAGCCAAGGAGGGAACAGGGTAGGGTCAATGAGTGCGCAGTATTTT.

The chain has TRBV19 and TRBJ2-3; possible D gene TRBD2, 6 bases. This CDR3 has 15 amino acids. V was shortened by 5 bases and J by 0 bases, with 12 bases between the two germline ends. From germline, CDR1 is LNHDA and CDR2 SQIVND (reference sequence). The CDR3 sequence is CASSRTKASTDTQYF. CDR3 DNA sequence: TGTGCCAGTAGTCGGACTAAAGCTAGCACAGATACGCAGTATTTT.

J is TRBJ1-2 and V is TRBV2; no definite D call. V shed 2 bases and J shed 2 bases, with 3 bases lying between them. Germline-derived CDR1 and CDR2 are SNHLY and FYNNEI. The CDR3 length is 12 residues. The CDR3 DNA is TGTGCCAGCAGTGAACAGAACTATGGCTACACCTTC. It translates to CASSEQNYGYTF.

The chain recombines TRBV29-1 with TRBJ1-1, with D perhaps TRBD1 (6 bases). The V and J ends lost 0 bases and 5 bases respectively, with 13 bases between them. This CDR3 is 14 amino acids long. Per the germline V gene, CDR1 is SQVTM and CDR2 is ANQGSEA. CDR3 coding DNA: TGCAGCGTTGAAGAATGGGAGGGGGAAACTGAAGCTTTCTTT. Protein product: CSVEEWEGETEAFF.

Written as DNA, the CDR3 is TGTGCCAACCGGGACTTCAACTCCTACGAGCAGTACTTC. Translating it yields CANRDFNSYEQYF. The rearrangement links TRBV2 to TRBJ2-7; tentative D call: TRBD2 (6 bases). The V gene lost 10 bases and the J gene lost 0 bases, with 13 bases spanning the gap. Germline-derived CDR1 and CDR2 are SNHLY and FYNNEI. The CDR3 length is 13 residues.

To note about this clone: Other DNA sequences of this sample code for an identical CDR3. The chain recombines TRBV20-1 with TRBJ1-1; D gene unclear. This CDR3 has 11 amino acids. V dropped 6 bases and J dropped 2 bases, with 7 bases sitting between them. CDR1 and CDR2 from the germline V gene are DFQATT and SNEGSKA (reference sequence). The CDR3 DNA follows: TGCAGTGCGAGCTTTAACACTGAAGCTTTCTTT. This sequence encodes CSASFNTEAFF.

The chain has TRBV21-1 and TRBJ1-5. TRBV21-1 counts as a pseudogene. The CDR3 covers 19 residues. This chain's CDR3 is CASSVGGTLGGYSNQPQHF. CDR3 DNA sequence: TGTGCCAGCAGCGTGGGAGGGACTCTAGGGGGTTATAGCAATCAGCCCCAGCATTTT.

This clone occurred a few times. The chain is built from TRBV19 and TRBJ2-1, with TRBD2 matching 11 bases. The CDR3 is 16 amino acids. Trimming took 4 bases from V and 8 from J; bases not matched to a gene: 10. Germline loops: CDR1 LNHDA, CDR2 SQIVND (reference sequence). This CDR3 reads CASSNPTSGSGDEQFF. As DNA, the CDR3 is TGTGCCAGTAGTAACCCTACTAGCGGGAGTGGTGATGAGCAGTTCTTC.

The genes are TRBV4-3 and TRBJ2-6; D perhaps matches TRBD1 (6 bases). CDR3 length equals 17 residues. Per the germline V gene, CDR1 is LGHNA and CDR2 is YSLEER. Trimming took 1 base from V and 0 from J, leaving 10 bases between them. Here the CDR3 DNA reads TGCGCCAGCAGCCAAGGGACAGTGCGCTCTGGGGCCAACGTCCTGACTTTC. Protein sequence: CASSQGTVRSGANVLTF.

The rearrangement joins TRBV29-1 to TRBJ2-2; D perhaps matches TRBD2 (7 bases). The CDR3 is made up of 15 amino acids. Trimming removed 0 bases at V and 2 bases at J, with 10 bases between. CDR1 SQVTM and CDR2 ANQGSEA come from the germline V gene. The CDR3 region is CSVEEGGANTGELFF. CDR3 nucleotides: TGCAGCGTTGAAGAAGGGGGGGCCAACACCGGGGAGCTGTTTTTT.

This chain connects TRBV7-2 to TRBJ1-6; D gene uncertain. This CDR3 comprises 17 residues. Looked up from germline, CDR1 is SGHTA and CDR2 is FQGNSA. The V and J ends lost 5 bases and 3 bases respectively, with 17 bases between them. The CDR3 sequence: CASSPLVTRYYNSPLHF. The DNA for the CDR3 is TGTGCCAGCAGCCCCCTCGTTACGAGGTACTATAATTCACCCCTCCACTTT.

The table lists this clone with a count of one. V usage is TRBV7-9 and J usage is TRBJ2-7, with 7 bases identical to TRBD1. CDR1 is SEHNR, CDR2 FQNEAQ, per germline (reference sequence). The V gene end was trimmed by 5 bases and the J gene end by 5 bases; junction bases not matched to a gene: 12. The CDR3 extends over 15 amino acids. The CDR3 sequence: CASSPRTGGLDEQYF. The CDR3 nucleotides are TGTGCCAGCAGCCCCCGGACAGGCGGGTTGGACGAGCAGTACTTC.